The 23 T cell receptor beta chains below were found in one sample sequenced in a study of PD-1 blockade in mismatch repair-deficient tumors. Repertoires were generated with immunoSEQ multiplex PCR, while TCRdb's copy carries only in-frame clones and drops some. This sample yields about 100,000 clones, of which 70% to 85% are seen a single time; around 6.5% belongs to the top ten. Sample: peripheral blood, taken approximately 36 weeks after starting pembrolizumab. These receptors all stem from an adult with mismatch repair-deficient cancer.

The chain combines TRBV29-1 with TRBJ1-1, with 7 bases identical to TRBD1. Germline V gives CDR1 SQVTM, CDR2 ANQGSEA. V lost 4 bases to trimming and J lost 4 bases; unmatched junction nucleotides: 18. The CDR3 has 17 amino acids. CDR3: CSVAGGGARSIGTEAFF. As DNA, the CDR3 is TGCAGCGTTGCAGGGGGGGGCGCGAGGTCCATAGGCACTGAAGCTTTCTTT.

This clone has just one count. The chain employs TRBV6-5 and TRBJ2-7, with D perhaps TRBD1 or TRBD2 (5 bases each). The length of the CDR3 is 14 residues. Trimming pared 4 bases from V and 0 bases from J, leaving 10 bases between. Germline V CDR1 and CDR2: MNHEY, SVGAGI. CDR3 in DNA: TGTGCCAGCAGTTCGGCAGGGAGCTCCTACGAGCAGTACTTC. Residues: CASSSAGSSYEQYF.

V usage is TRBV19 and J usage is TRBJ1-5; TRBD1 might be the D (6 bases). Trimming shortened V by 6 bases and J by 6 bases, and 12 bases separated the two germline ends. The germline gives CDR1 LNHDA, CDR2 SQIVND (reference sequence). The CDR3 runs to 13 residues. The CDR3 DNA is TGTGCCAGTAGCGGACAGATGGGTCAGCCCCAGCATTTT. Translation gives CASSGQMGQPQHF.

The chain carries TRBV10-3 and TRBJ2-1; possibly TRBD2 for D (6 bases). This CDR3 spans 14 amino acids. Germline lookup yields CDR1 ENHRY and CDR2 SYGVKD. V was trimmed by 7 bases and J by 3 bases, leaving 13 bases between them. CDR3 DNA sequence: TGTGCCATCAATCCTAGCGACCGCTACAATGAGCAGTTCTTC. It yields the protein CAINPSDRYNEQFF.

The J gene is TRBJ1-1, the V gene TRBV4-3; TRBD1 is a possible D gene (6 bases). The length of the CDR3 is 16 residues. The V and J ends lost 0 bases and 5 bases respectively, with 16 bases between them. Germline-derived CDR1 and CDR2 are LGHNA and YSLEER. The CDR3 nucleotides are TGCGCCAGCAGCCAAGATGGGCAGGGGAGGAATACTGAAGCTTTCTTT. Encoded protein: CASSQDGQGRNTEAFF.

This chain links TRBV10-1 with TRBJ2-1; a possible D gene is TRBD1 (5 bases). V gave up 0 bases and J gave up 0 bases, with 9 bases separating them. The CDR3 contains 16 residues. Per germline, CDR1 WNHNN and CDR2 SYGVQD (reference sequence). The CDR3 is CASSESGQFSYNEQFF. CDR3 nucleotides: TGCGCCAGCAGTGAGTCGGGGCAGTTCTCCTACAATGAGCAGTTCTTC.

This chain joins TRBV7-8 and TRBJ2-2; 12 nucleotides align to TRBD2. Germline trimming cut 7 bases from V and 7 bases from J; bases unmatched to any gene: 13. The CDR3 has 17 residues. Germline loops: CDR1 SGHVS, CDR2 FQNEAQ. CDR3 loop: CASNIRLAGVVDGELFF. In nucleotides, the CDR3 is TGTGCCAGCAACATTAGACTAGCGGGAGTTGTCGACGGGGAGCTGTTTTTT. The whole variable domain, filled in from reference TRBV7-8 and TRBJ2-2, reads GAGVSQSPRYKVAKRGQDVALRCDPISGHVSLFWYQQALGQGPEFLTYFQNEAQLDKSGLPSDRFFAERPEGSVSTLKIQRTQQEDSAVYLCASNIRLAGVVDGELFFGEGSRLTVL.

V gene TRBV19 combines with J gene TRBJ1-3; 7 nucleotides line up with TRBD1. J lost 4 bases, V lost 8 bases, and 8 bases had no gene match. This CDR3 comprises 14 residues. Germline V CDR1 and CDR2: LNHDA, SQIVND (reference sequence). CDR3 region: CASGEGAPGNTIYF. The CDR3 bases are TGTGCCAGTGGGGAGGGGGCACCGGGAAACACCATATATTTT. Combining the CDR3 with reference TRBV19 and TRBJ1-3 gives the whole variable domain DGGITQSPKYLFRKEGQNVTLSCEQNLNHDAMYWYRQDPGQGLRLIYYSQIVNDFQKGDIAEGYSVSREKKESFPLTVTSAQKNPTAFYLCASGEGAPGNTIYFGEGSWLTVV.

As for this clone: An end of the junction differs from the germline gene, which may be a read error. The rearrangement uses TRBV28 and TRBJ2-1; no reliable D call. The length of the CDR3 is 15 residues. Per germline, CDR1 MDHEN and CDR2 SYDVKM. CDR3 bases: TGTGCCAGCAGTTTCTACCCGGGCTCCAACAATGAGCAGTTCTTC. Translating it yields CASSFYPGSNNEQFF.

V usage is TRBV28 and J usage is TRBJ2-2, with no clear D. The CDR3 is made up of 12 amino acids. V gave up 8 bases and J gave up 7 bases, with 11 bases separating them. Germline CDR1 and CDR2: MDHEN and SYDVKM. DNA of the CDR3: TGTGCCAGCGGTCCGGATGGCGGGGAGCTGTTTTTT. This sequence encodes CASGPDGGELFF.

This chain links TRBV27 with TRBJ2-7; no definite D call. The ends were cut back, 4 bases at V and 5 bases at J, with 24 bases in the middle. CDR3 length equals 17 residues. Germline-derived CDR1 and CDR2 are MNHEY and SMNVEV (reference sequence). The CDR3 is CASSSRNGPLIRHEQYF. As DNA, the CDR3 is TGTGCCAGCAGTTCTCGGAACGGGCCTCTTATCCGGCACGAGCAGTACTTC.

The V call is TRBV6-1, the J call TRBJ1-3, with D possibly matching TRBD1 (5 bases). The CDR3 consists of 18 residues. V lost 2 bases, J lost 0 bases, and 17 bases lay in between. Germline lookup yields CDR1 MNHNS and CDR2 SASEGT. The CDR3 region has the DNA TGTGCCAGCAGTGAACGGAGGCGACAGCTCAGCTCTGGAAACACCATATATTTT. Translating it yields CASSERRRQLSSGNTIYF.

The chain uses TRBV5-4 and TRBJ1-1; D uncertain. Germline CDR1 is SGHNT and CDR2 is YYREEE (reference sequence). Trimming left V 2 bases short and J 1 base short, with 6 bases between. The CDR3 loop spans 13 amino acids. For the CDR3, the DNA is TGTGCCAGCAGCTTAAGACAGAACACTGAAGCTTTCTTT. It specifies CASSLRQNTEAFF. The complete variable domain, with remaining parts taken from reference TRBV5-4 and TRBJ1-1, reads ETGVTQSPTHLIKTRGQQVTLRCSSQSGHNTVSWYQQALGQGPQFIFQYYREEENGRGNFPPRFSGLQFPNYSSELNVNALELDDSALYLCASSLRQNTEAFFGQGTRLTVV.

The DNA of the CDR3 is TGTGCCAGCAGGGTAGCGGGAGGATCCTACAATGAGCAGTTCTTC. This codes for CASRVAGGSYNEQFF. The chain combines TRBV5-6 with TRBJ2-1; TRBD2 matches at 10 bases. Trimming took 5 bases from V and 1 from J; bases not matched to a gene: 3. This CDR3 has 15 residues. Germline-derived CDR1 and CDR2 are SGHDT and YYEEEE.

The J gene is TRBJ2-7, the V gene TRBV1; TRBD2 reflects the table's D call only, with no check against the DNA. TRBV1 is described as a pseudogene. The CDR3 has 16 residues. CDR3 bases: TGCACCAGCAGCCAAGAAGAACGGGAGGCGGCGGGGGAGCAGTACTTC. Translated, it gives CTSSQEEREAAGEQYF.

Written as DNA, the CDR3 is TGTGCCAGCAGTTACAGTTGGGTTAATGAAAAACTGTTTTTT. Amino acid sequence: CASSYSWVNEKLFF. The genes are TRBV6-5 and TRBJ1-4; unclear D gene. Germline CDR1 reads MNHEY; CDR2 reads SVGAGI. The CDR3 loop spans 14 amino acids. The V and J ends lost 2 bases and 4 bases respectively, with 8 bases between them.

The chain carries TRBV11-3 and TRBJ2-1; D perhaps matches TRBD2 (6 bases). The CDR3 loop spans 19 amino acids. The V gene's germline CDR1 is SGHNT and CDR2 YENEEA. Trimming removed 3 bases from V and 8 bases from J, with 29 bases in between. CDR3: CASSLDGGERVPRGDEQFF. In nucleotides, the CDR3 is TGTGCCAGCAGCTTGGACGGTGGGGAGCGGGTGCCACGTGGGGATGAGCAGTTCTTC.

CDR3 residues: CASSLRHSSSYNEQFF. Written as DNA, the CDR3 is TGTGCCAGCAGCTTAAGGCATTCTTCTTCCTACAATGAGCAGTTCTTC. The rearrangement uses TRBV7-8 and TRBJ2-1, with no clear D. The CDR3 runs to 16 residues. Trimming pared 2 bases from V and 1 base from J, leaving 12 bases between. Germline values: CDR1 SGHVS, CDR2 FQNEAQ.

This chain uses TRBV30 with TRBJ2-1, with D perhaps assigned TRBD1 or TRBD2 (5 bases each). The CDR3 totals 13 residues. Deletions cut 1 base from V and 5 bases from J, with 9 bases between. CDR1 is GTSNPN and CDR2 is SVGIG in the germline V gene (reference sequence). The CDR3: CAWSGGPNNEQFF. As DNA, the CDR3 is TGTGCCTGGAGTGGGGGACCCAACAATGAGCAGTTCTTC.

V is TRBV18 and J is TRBJ1-1; D uncertain. Germline values: CDR1 KGHSH, CDR2 LQKENI. Trimming stripped 2 bases from V and 1 base from J, with 8 bases between. The CDR3 is made up of 14 amino acids. CDR3 loop: CASSPGHKNTEAFF. Here the CDR3 DNA reads TGTGCCAGCTCACCAGGGCATAAGAACACTGAAGCTTTCTTT.

The chain has TRBV4-3 and TRBJ1-4; TRBD1 might be the D (5 bases). Per the germline V gene, CDR1 is LGHNA and CDR2 is YSLEER. Trimming removed 0 bases at V and 8 bases at J, with 13 bases between. The CDR3 length is 15 residues. The CDR3 bases are TGCGCCAGCAGCCAAGATTTGGCAGGGTTCGAAAAACTGTTTTTT. This sequence encodes CASSQDLAGFEKLFF.

The chain recombines TRBV5-1 with TRBJ1-3; D unclear. The germline CDR1 and CDR2 sequences are SGHRS and YFSETQ. The length of the CDR3 is 14 residues. Trimming pared 0 bases from V and 2 bases from J, leaving 6 bases between. Written as DNA, the CDR3 is TGCGCCAGCAGCTTGGAGACCCCTGGAAACACCATATATTTT. It yields the protein CASSLETPGNTIYF. The full variable domain, completed using reference TRBV5-1 and TRBJ1-3, is KAGVTQTPRYLIKTRGQQVTLSCSPISGHRSVSWYQQTPGQGLQFLFEYFSETQRNKGNFPGRFSGRQFSNSRSEMNVSTLELGDSALYLCASSLETPGNTIYFGEGSWLTVV.

The J gene is TRBJ2-1, the V gene TRBV6-6; D is uncertain. The germline gives CDR1 MNHNY, CDR2 SVGAGI (reference sequence). V lost 2 bases, J lost 7 bases, and 15 bases lay in between. CDR3 length equals 15 residues. The CDR3 region is CASSYETALGNEQFF. CDR3 in DNA: TGTGCCAGCAGTTACGAGACGGCGTTAGGGAATGAGCAGTTCTTC.